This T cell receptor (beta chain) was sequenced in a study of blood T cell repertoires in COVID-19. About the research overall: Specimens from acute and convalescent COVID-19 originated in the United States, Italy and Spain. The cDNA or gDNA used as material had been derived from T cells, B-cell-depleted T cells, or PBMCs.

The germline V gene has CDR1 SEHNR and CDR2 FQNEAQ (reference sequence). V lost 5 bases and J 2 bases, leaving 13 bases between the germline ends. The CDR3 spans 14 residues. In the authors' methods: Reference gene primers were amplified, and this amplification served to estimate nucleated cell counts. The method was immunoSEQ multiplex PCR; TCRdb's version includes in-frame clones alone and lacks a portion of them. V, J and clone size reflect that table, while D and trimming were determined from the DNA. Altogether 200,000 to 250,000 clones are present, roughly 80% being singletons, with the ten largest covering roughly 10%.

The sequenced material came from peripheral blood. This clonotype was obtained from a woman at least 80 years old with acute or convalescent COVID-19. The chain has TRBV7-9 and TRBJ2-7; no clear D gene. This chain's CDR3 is CASSQAGITYEQYF. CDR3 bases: TGTGCCAGCAGCCAGGCAGGAATAACCTACGAGCAGTACTTC.